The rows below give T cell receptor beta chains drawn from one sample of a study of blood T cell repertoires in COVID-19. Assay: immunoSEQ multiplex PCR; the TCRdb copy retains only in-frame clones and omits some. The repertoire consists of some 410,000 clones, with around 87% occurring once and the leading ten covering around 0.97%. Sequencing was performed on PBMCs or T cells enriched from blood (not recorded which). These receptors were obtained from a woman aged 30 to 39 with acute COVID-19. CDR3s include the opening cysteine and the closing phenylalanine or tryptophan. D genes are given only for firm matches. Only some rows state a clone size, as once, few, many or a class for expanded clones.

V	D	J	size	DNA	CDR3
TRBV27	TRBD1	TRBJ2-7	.	TGTGCCAGCAGATTGGGCAAGGGGGCAGGCTACGAGCAGTACTTC	CASRLGKGAGYEQYF
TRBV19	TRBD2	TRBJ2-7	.	TGTGCCAGTAGTACCGGGACTAGCGGGGGGCCAGTTAGCAACTCCTACGAGCAGTACTTC	CASSTGTSGGPVSNSYEQYF
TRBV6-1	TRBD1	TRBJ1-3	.	TGTGCCAGCAGTGATTTACAGGGGGCTCGAAACACCATATATTTT	CASSDLQGARNTIYF
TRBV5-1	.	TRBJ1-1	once	TGCGCCAGCAGCCCGGCGGGAAAAGGGAACACTGAAGCTTTCTTT	CASSPAGKGNTEAFF
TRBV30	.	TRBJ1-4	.	TGTGCCCAAGGCGGAGGGGAGGGTGAAAAACTGTTTTTT	CAQGGGEGEKLFF
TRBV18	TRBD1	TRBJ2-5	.	TGTGCCAGCTCACTACCAGGGGGCGAGGAGACCCAGTACTTC	CASSLPGGEETQYF
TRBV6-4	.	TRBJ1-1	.	TGTGCCAGCAGTGTCCGGGGGGATAGGAACACTGAAGCTTTCTTT	CASSVRGDRNTEAFF
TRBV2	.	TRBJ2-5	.	TGTGCCAGCAGTGCGTCGGGACTGCAAGAGACCCAGTACTTC	CASSASGLQETQYF
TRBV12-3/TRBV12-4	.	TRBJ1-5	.	TGTGCCAGCAGCCAAGGGGTTTGGACCCAGCATTTT	CASSQGVWTQHF
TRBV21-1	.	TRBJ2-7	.	TGTGCCAGCAGCAAATACGGGTGGAGGTGTGCCCCCTACGAGCAGTACTTC	CASSKYGWRCAPYEQYF
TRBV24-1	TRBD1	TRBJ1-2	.	TGTGCCACCAGTGATTTGGGGCCAGGGGGCTCCCCATATGGCTACACCTTC	CATSDLGPGGSPYGYTF
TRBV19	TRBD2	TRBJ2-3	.	TGTGCCAGTAGTCCGACTAGCGGGGGGATCAATACGCAGTATTTT	CASSPTSGGINTQYF
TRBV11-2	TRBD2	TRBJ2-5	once	TGTGCCAGCAGCTCGTGGGCTAGCGGGGGGGGTGAGACCCAGTACTTC	CASSSWASGGGETQYF
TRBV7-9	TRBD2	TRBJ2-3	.	TGTGCCAGCAGAAAAGCGGGGGGAACAGATACGCAGTATTTT	CASRKAGGTDTQYF
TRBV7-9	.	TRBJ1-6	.	TGTGCCAGCAGCTTAGCGTGGCCGACAGGTTCACCCCTCCACTTT	CASSLAWPTGSPLHF
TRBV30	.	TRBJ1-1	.	TGTGCCTGGAGGCGGACAGATTTGAACACTGAAGCTTTCTTT	CAWRRTDLNTEAFF
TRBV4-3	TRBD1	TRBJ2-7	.	TGCGCCAGCAGCTCCTCGGACAGGGTGGGTGAGCAGTACTTC	CASSSSDRVGEQYF
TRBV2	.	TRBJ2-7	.	TGTGCCAGCAGTGAAGGGTTGGGGGCCTTAACCTACGAGCAGTACTTC	CASSEGLGALTYEQYF
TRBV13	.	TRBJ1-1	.	TGTGCCAGCAGCTTAGGGCCGAGCACTGAAGCTTTCTTT	CASSLGPSTEAFF
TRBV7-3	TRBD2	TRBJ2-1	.	TGTGCCAGCAGCGCGACTAGCGGGAGAGGGGTCAATGAGCAGTTCTTC	CASSATSGRGVNEQFF
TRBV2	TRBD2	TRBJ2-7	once	TGTGCCAGCAGTGAAGCGGGGGGGGCCTACGAGCAGTACTTC	CASSEAGGAYEQYF
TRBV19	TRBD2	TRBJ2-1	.	TGTGCCAGTAGTATCCAGCGGGGTTACAATGAGCAGTTCTTC	CASSIQRGYNEQFF
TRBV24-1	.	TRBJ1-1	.	TGTGCCACCAGTGGAACAGCTAACACTGAAGCTTTCTTT	CATSGTANTEAFF
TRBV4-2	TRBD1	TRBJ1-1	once	TGTGCCAGCAGCCAAGACTCCATCCCAGGGGGCACTGAAGCTTTCTTT	CASSQDSIPGGTEAFF
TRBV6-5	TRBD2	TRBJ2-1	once	TGTGCCAGCAGCTTGACTAGCGGGGGATACAATGAGCAGTTCTTC	CASSLTSGGYNEQFF
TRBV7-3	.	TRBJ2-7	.	TGTGCCAGCAGCTTAACGGAATTCCCCACAGTGCCCGAATGCGAGCAGTACTTC	CASSLTEFPTVPECEQYF
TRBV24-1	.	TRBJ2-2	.	TGTGCCACCAGTGACCTGGACAGTGGGGCAGGCGGGGAGCTGTTTTTT	CATSDLDSGAGGELFF
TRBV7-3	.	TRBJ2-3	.	TGTGCCAGCAGCTTAGCACTGGGCCGCACAGATACGCAGTATTTT	CASSLALGRTDTQYF
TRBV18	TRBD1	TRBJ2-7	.	TGTGCCAGCTCACCACCTGAGGGGGCTGGCTCCTACGAGCAGTACTTC	CASSPPEGAGSYEQYF
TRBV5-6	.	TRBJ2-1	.	TGTGCCAGCAGCCCAGGGGCCGGTTCCAATGAGCAGTTCTTC	CASSPGAGSNEQFF
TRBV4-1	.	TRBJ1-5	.	TGCGCCAGCAGCCAAGTATTTCAGGGGCATCAGCCCCAGCATTTT	CASSQVFQGHQPQHF
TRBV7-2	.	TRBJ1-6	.	TGTGCCAGCAGCTTAGGGTTGAGGAATTCACCCCTCCACTTT	CASSLGLRNSPLHF
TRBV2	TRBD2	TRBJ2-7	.	TGTGCCAGCAGTTCAGCGGGGGGGCCCTACGAGCAGTACTTC	CASSSAGGPYEQYF
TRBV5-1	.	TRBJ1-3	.	TGCGCCAGCAGCTTGGAGTCAGGTGGAAACACCATATATTTT	CASSLESGGNTIYF
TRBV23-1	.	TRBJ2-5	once	TGCGCCAGCAGTCGGACAGTTCAAGAGACCCAGTACTTC	CASSRTVQETQYF
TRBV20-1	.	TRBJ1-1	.	TGCAGTGCTAGTCGGACAGCCCTGAACACTGAAGCTTTCTTT	CSASRTALNTEAFF
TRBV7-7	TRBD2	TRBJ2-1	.	TGTGCCAGCAGCTTCGCTAGCGGGGGGGCCGGTGAGCAGTTCTTC	CASSFASGGAGEQFF
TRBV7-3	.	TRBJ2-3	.	TGTGCCAGCAGCCTTCAGGGGTTGGGCACAGATACGCAGTATTTT	CASSLQGLGTDTQYF
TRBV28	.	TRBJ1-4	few	TGTGCCAGCAGTTCACCTCGGGACACCGCAACTAATGAAAAACTGTTTTTT	CASSSPRDTATNEKLFF
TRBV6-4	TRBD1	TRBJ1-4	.	TGTGCCAGCAAAAACAGGGGTAGCGAAAAACTGTTTTTT	CASKNRGSEKLFF
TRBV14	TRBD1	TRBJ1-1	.	TGTGCCAGCAGCCAAGATCGGGCAGGGGGTGGCCGTGTCACTGAAGCTTTCTTT	CASSQDRAGGGRVTEAFF
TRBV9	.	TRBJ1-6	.	TGTGCCAGCAGCACGGGAGGGGGTAATTCACCCCTCCACTTT	CASSTGGGNSPLHF
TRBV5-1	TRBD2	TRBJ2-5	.	TGCGCCAGCAGGCCCCGGACTAGCGGGGGGGAAGAGACCCAGTACTTC	CASRPRTSGGEETQYF
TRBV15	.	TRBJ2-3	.	TGTGCCACCAGCACCGGACCTCGCTCAGGTCAGGGCTCAGATACGCAGTATTTT	CATSTGPRSGQGSDTQYF
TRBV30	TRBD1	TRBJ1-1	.	TGTGCCTGGAGTCCGACCGGGACAGGGGCGATGAACACTGAAGCTTTCTTT	CAWSPTGTGAMNTEAFF
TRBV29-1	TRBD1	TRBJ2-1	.	TGCAGCGTTGAAAGCGACAGGGGTGCTGAGCAGTTCTTC	CSVESDRGAEQFF
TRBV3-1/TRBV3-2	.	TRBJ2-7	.	TGTGCCAGCAGCCAAGTCGTCCACGAGCAGTACTTC	CASSQVVHEQYF
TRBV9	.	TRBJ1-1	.	TGTGCCAGCAGCGTAGGGACAGCCACTGAAGCTTTCTTT	CASSVGTATEAFF
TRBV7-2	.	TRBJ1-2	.	TGTGCCAGCAGCCCCAGTTCTTATGGCTACACCTTC	CASSPSSYGYTF
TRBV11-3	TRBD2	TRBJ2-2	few	TGTGCCAGCAGCTTCGGGGGGGCTCAGGACACCGGGGAGCTGTTTTTT	CASSFGGAQDTGELFF
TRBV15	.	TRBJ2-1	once	TGTGCCACCAGCAGAGCTCGTCGCGGATACTCCTACAATGAGCAGTTCTTC	CATSRARRGYSYNEQFF
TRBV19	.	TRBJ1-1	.	TGTGCCAGTAGTATAGAGAGGGGGGGGAAAACTGAAGCTTTCTTT	CASSIERGGKTEAFF
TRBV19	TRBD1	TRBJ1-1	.	TGTGCCAGTAGGGACGGCAGGGGGAGAACTGAAGCTTTCTTT	CASRDGRGRTEAFF
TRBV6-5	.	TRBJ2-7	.	TGTGCCAGCAGTTACCGTAGTTTTGGCTACGAGCAGTACTTC	CASSYRSFGYEQYF
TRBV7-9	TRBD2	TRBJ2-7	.	TGTGCCAGCAGCCCCTTTGGACTAGCGGGGAAACCGTACGAGCAGTACTTC	CASSPFGLAGKPYEQYF
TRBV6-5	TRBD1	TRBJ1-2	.	TGTGCCAGCAGTTACGGGGACAGGGCTGGCTATGGCTACACCTTC	CASSYGDRAGYGYTF
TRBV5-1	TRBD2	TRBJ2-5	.	TGCGCCAGCAGCCCGGGGGGGCCTTTAGAGACCCAGTACTTC	CASSPGGPLETQYF